Listed here are 25 T cell receptor beta chains from one sample, sequenced in a study of Ad26.COV2.S vaccination and SARS-CoV-2 variants. The method was immunoSEQ multiplex PCR; TCRdb's version includes in-frame clones alone and lacks a portion of them. Here the sample spans tens of thousands of clones, about four fifths being singletons. The sequences come from peripheral blood, collected after recovery from COVID-19. These receptors were obtained from a human donor who had recovered from COVID-19.

In this sample, this clone turned up once. J is TRBJ2-7 and V is TRBV18; TRBD2 matches at 7 bases. The CDR3 is made up of 16 amino acids. CDR1 KGHSH and CDR2 LQKENI come from the germline V gene. V lost 3 bases and J lost 0; bases outside the gene matches: 8. The chain's CDR3 is CASSPLLAASSYEQYF. DNA for the CDR3: TGTGCCAGCTCACCCCTCCTAGCGGCCAGCTCCTACGAGCAGTACTTC.

V and J are TRBV6-5 and TRBJ2-3; D possibly corresponds to TRBD1 (6 bases). Looked up from germline, CDR1 is MNHEY and CDR2 is SVGAGI. Trimming shortened V by 6 bases and J by 2 bases, and 15 bases separated the two germline ends. This CDR3 has 15 amino acids. CDR3 coding DNA: TGTGCCAGCAGCAACACAGGGTTCCTCACAGATACGCAGTATTTT. Translated: CASSNTGFLTDTQYF.

The chain links TRBV15 to TRBJ2-7, with 11 bases identical to TRBD2. Germline trimming cut 6 bases from V and 7 bases from J; bases unmatched to any gene: 8. This CDR3 region has 14 residues. CDR1 LNHNV and CDR2 YYDKDF come from the germline V gene (reference sequence). CDR3 residues: CATSDPSGRWEQYF. The CDR3 DNA sequence: TGTGCCACCAGTGATCCTAGCGGGAGGTGGGAGCAGTACTTC.

The V gene is TRBV15, the J gene TRBJ1-4; the match to TRBD1 covers 7 bases. The germline V gene encodes CDR1 LNHNV and CDR2 YYDKDF (reference sequence). The CDR3 is made up of 15 amino acids. The V and J ends lost 3 bases and 5 bases, in that order; junction bases with no gene match: 6. CDR3 coding DNA: TGTGCCACCAGCAGCGAGGGACAGCACAATGAAAAACTGTTTTTT. It translates to CATSSEGQHNEKLFF. Supplemented by reference TRBV15 and TRBJ1-4, the full variable domain reads DAMVIQNPRYQVTQFGKPVTLSCSQTLNHNVMYWYQQKSSQAPKLLFHYYDKDFNNEADTPDNFQSRRPNTSFCFLDIRSPGLGDTAMYLCATSSEGQHNEKLFFGSGTQLSVL.

The chain couples TRBV5-8 to TRBJ2-3; 9 bases agree with TRBD1. The CDR3 length is 14 residues. CDR1 SGHTS and CDR2 YDEGEE come from the germline V gene. Losses at the gene ends were 1 base for V and 4 bases for J; bases not matched to a gene: 1. This chain's CDR3 is CASSLTGGADTQYF. In DNA form, the CDR3 reads TGTGCCAGCAGCTTGACAGGGGGCGCAGATACGCAGTATTTT.

The chain employs TRBV5-4 and TRBJ2-1, with D possibly TRBD2 on 6 matching bases. Germline CDR1 reads SGHNT; CDR2 reads YYREEE (reference sequence). Between the trimmed V and J ends, which lost 2 bases and 0 bases, there was a span of 9 bases. This CDR3 is 15 amino acids long. The CDR3 region is CASSFGSHSYNEQFF. The CDR3 DNA sequence: TGTGCCAGCAGCTTCGGGAGCCACTCCTACAATGAGCAGTTCTTC.

The chain is built from TRBV6-5 and TRBJ1-3, with D tentatively TRBD1 (5 bases). The CDR3 extends over 14 amino acids. V was clipped by 2 bases and J by 12 bases, with 17 bases between them. Germline V gene sequence: CDR1 MNHEY, CDR2 SVGAGI. The CDR3: CASSYGGVADDIYF. The DNA of the CDR3 is TGTGCCAGCAGTTACGGGGGAGTCGCCGACGACATATATTTT.

Here the CDR3 DNA reads TGTGCCAGCAGCGAACAGGGGGGGAACTATGGCTACACCTTC. Protein sequence: CASSEQGGNYGYTF. The chain recombines TRBV27 with TRBJ1-2, with TRBD1 identical over 8 bases. The V and J ends lost 6 bases and 2 bases, in that order; junction bases with no gene match: 5. The CDR3 length is 14 residues. CDR1 MNHEY and CDR2 SMNVEV come from the germline V gene (reference sequence).

This chain links TRBV28 with TRBJ2-7; 10 bases line up with TRBD2. This CDR3 is built from 22 residues. J gave up 5 bases and V 4 bases, and 29 bases lay outside the gene matches. Germline V lookup: CDR1 MDHEN, CDR2 SYDVKM. The CDR3 sequence: CASSWDRQQGFESSGSPHEQYF. The CDR3 nucleotides read TGTGCCAGCAGTTGGGACAGACAACAGGGGTTCGAATCTAGCGGGAGTCCCCACGAGCAGTACTTC. Based on the CDR3 plus reference TRBV28 and TRBJ2-7, the full variable domain is DVKVTQSSRYLVKRTGEKVFLECVQDMDHENMFWYRQDPGLGLRLIYFSYDVKMKEKGDIPEGYSVSREKKERFSLILESASTNQTSMYLCASSWDRQQGFESSGSPHEQYFGPGTRLTVT.

The rearrangement uses TRBV7-8 and TRBJ2-2; no clear D gene. This CDR3 comprises 15 residues. Per germline, CDR1 SGHVS and CDR2 FQNEAQ. The V gene lost 1 base and the J gene lost 5 bases, with 11 bases spanning the gap. The CDR3 here is CASSLDVVGTGELFF. The CDR3 DNA follows: TGTGCCAGCAGCTTAGACGTAGTCGGTACCGGGGAGCTGTTTTTT.

The chain is built from TRBV7-3 and TRBJ1-2, with TRBD1 matching over 12 bases. CDR1 is SGHTA and CDR2 is FQGTGA in the germline V gene. Trimming at V came to 8 bases and at J to 4 bases, leaving 11 bases not matched to a gene. The CDR3 length is 16 residues. CDR3 residues: CASPGTGTGGFYGYTF. CDR3 DNA sequence: TGTGCCAGCCCCGGCACCGGGACAGGGGGCTTCTATGGCTACACCTTC.

This rearrangement joins TRBV6-5 to TRBJ1-2; D gene unclear. Germline V CDR1 and CDR2: MNHEY, SVGAGI. The CDR3 is made up of 11 amino acids. The V and J ends lost 6 bases and 3 bases respectively, with 5 bases between them. The CDR3 sequence: CASRRDYGYTF. As DNA, the CDR3 is TGTGCCAGCAGACGCGACTATGGCTACACCTTC.

Judged by abundance, this clone is large. The V gene is TRBV18, the J gene TRBJ1-5; D might be TRBD1 (6 bases). CDR1 and CDR2 (germline): KGHSH, LQKENI. The CDR3 sequence is 15 residues long. Trimming shortened V by 3 bases and J by 7 bases, and 16 bases separated the two germline ends. CDR3 DNA: TGTGCCAGCTCACCCGCACAGGGAGGAGAACAGCCCCAGCATTTT. Amino acids: CASSPAQGGEQPQHF.

The chain combines TRBV27 with TRBJ2-7; 10 positions match TRBD2. The CDR3 is made up of 17 amino acids. V was pared by 0 bases and J by 3 bases, with 8 bases of the junction left unmatched. The germline V gene has CDR1 MNHEY and CDR2 SMNVEV (reference sequence). CDR3 in amino acids: CASSLSSSGSTYYEQYF. CDR3 in DNA: TGTGCCAGCAGTTTATCGTCTAGCGGGAGTACCTACTACGAGCAGTACTTC.

The CDR3 sequence is CASSEGQLYEQYF. Here the CDR3 DNA reads TGTGCCAGCAGCGAAGGACAGTTATACGAGCAGTACTTC. The rearrangement links TRBV12-3 or TRBV12-4 to TRBJ2-7; a possible D gene is TRBD1 (6 bases). The length of the CDR3 is 13 residues. V lost 6 bases and J 4 bases, leaving 13 bases between the germline ends.

The V and J genes are TRBV11-3 and TRBJ2-4, with D possibly matching TRBD1 (5 bases). The V gene lost 8 bases and the J gene lost 0 bases, with 14 bases spanning the gap. Germline CDR1 reads SGHNT; CDR2 reads YENEEA. The CDR3 is 15 amino acids. The DNA of the CDR3 is TGTGCCAGCGCCTCGTCACAGGTAGCCAAAAACATTCAGTACTTC. It codes for CASASSQVAKNIQYF.

The chain couples TRBV5-1 to TRBJ2-7; no reliable D call. This CDR3 is 13 amino acids long. In germline, CDR1 is SGHRS, CDR2 YFSETQ. With 2 bases removed from V and 1 base from J, the gap between germline ends came to 7 bases. This CDR3 reads CASSLYSSYEQYF. The CDR3 DNA follows: TGCGCCAGCAGCTTATACAGTTCCTACGAGCAGTACTTC.

The rearrangement uses TRBV9 and TRBJ1-2, with D perhaps matching TRBD1 (6 bases). The CDR3 runs 15 residues. Looked up from germline, CDR1 is SGDLS and CDR2 is YYNGEE. V gave up 3 bases and J gave up 1 base, with 13 bases separating them. The CDR3 is CASSESLRGNYGYTF. The CDR3 nucleotides read TGTGCCAGCAGCGAGAGCCTCAGGGGTAACTATGGCTACACCTTC.

The J gene is TRBJ2-2, the V gene TRBV7-9; D call uncertain. The CDR3 consists of 16 residues. V was cut by 1 base and J by 6 bases, with 15 bases left in between. Germline loops: CDR1 SEHNR, CDR2 FQNEAQ (reference sequence). The CDR3 is CASSLDGFGGAGELFF. DNA of the CDR3: TGTGCCAGCAGCTTAGATGGGTTTGGCGGTGCCGGGGAGCTGTTTTTT. The full variable domain, completed using reference TRBV7-9 and TRBJ2-2, is DTGVSQNPRHKITKRGQNVTFRCDPISEHNRLYWYRQTLGQGPEFLTYFQNEAQLEKSRLLSDRFSAERPKGSFSTLEIQRTEQGDSAMYLCASSLDGFGGAGELFFGEGSRLTVL.

This clone has a single count. This chain links TRBV23-1 with TRBJ2-2; D unclear. TRBV23-1 is marked as an open reading frame, function uncertain. V was pared by 2 bases and J by 6 bases, with 10 bases between. This CDR3 is 14 amino acids long. In DNA, the CDR3 is TGCGCCAGCAGTCAACCTCAAGATGCCGGGGAGCTGTTTTTT. As protein: CASSQPQDAGELFF.

The chain employs TRBV6-6 and TRBJ1-2; 9 nucleotides line up with TRBD1. This CDR3 has 14 residues. The trim removed 2 bases at V and 2 bases at J, leaving 0 bases unmatched. Germline values: CDR1 MNHNY, CDR2 SVGAGI (reference sequence). As DNA, the CDR3 is TGTGCCAGCAGTTACGGGACAGGGAACTATGGCTACACCTTC. Translating gives CASSYGTGNYGYTF.

The rearrangement links TRBV6-6 to TRBJ2-1, with D perhaps TRBD2 (5 bases). The CDR3 is made up of 13 amino acids. Germline loops: CDR1 MNHNY, CDR2 SVGAGI (reference sequence). Deletions cut 6 bases from V and 10 bases from J, with 16 bases between. This CDR3 reads CASSHGGSVEQFF. The CDR3 DNA reads as TGTGCCAGCAGCCACGGAGGATCTGTCGAGCAGTTCTTC.

This chain joins TRBV28 and TRBJ1-3; perhaps TRBD1 as D (6 bases). Looked up from germline, CDR1 is MDHEN and CDR2 is SYDVKM. The CDR3 is 16 residues long. The V gene lost 6 bases and the J gene lost 1 base, with 16 bases spanning the gap. DNA for the CDR3: TGTGCCAGCAGCGAAAACACACAGGGTTCTGGAAACACCATATATTTT. This translates into CASSENTQGSGNTIYF.

Points on this clone: The sample contains more than one DNA sequence encoding this CDR3. The J gene is TRBJ1-2, the V gene TRBV6-1; D unresolved. Trimming pared 1 base from V and 1 base from J, leaving 7 bases between. The CDR3 runs 14 residues. Germline assignment: CDR1 MNHNS and CDR2 SASEGT. CDR3 in DNA: TGTGCCAGCAGTGAAGTAGTGGGTAACTATGGCTACACCTTC. This sequence encodes CASSEVVGNYGYTF.

The J gene is TRBJ1-2, the V gene TRBV10-3; D is possibly TRBD1 (6 bases). Germline V lookup: CDR1 ENHRY, CDR2 SYGVKD. The CDR3 loop spans 15 amino acids. Trimming shortened V by 0 bases and J by 0 bases, and 8 bases separated the two germline ends. The CDR3 DNA follows: TGTGCCATCAGTGAGTCCAAGGGGGCTAACTATGGCTACACCTTC. Its protein is CAISESKGANYGYTF.